The clone carrying this T cell receptor (beta chain) was counted ten times or more. The CDR3 sequence is 13 residues long. Germline CDR1 LGHDT, CDR2 YNNKEL (reference sequence). The V end was cut by 2 bases, the J end by 6 bases, with 11 bases between. From 9 to 10 ml of fresh peripheral blood, PBMCs were isolated. This entry comes from a study of T cells in Graves' hyperthyroidism and ophthalmopathy. At the level of the study: Peripheral blood draws took place at initial diagnosis, ahead of any treatment.

Amplified regions were TCR beta CDR3 sequences from RNA transcripts. Initially, a first-round RT-PCR of the TCR CDR3 employed the HTBI primer set. TCRdb ran MiXCR on the multiplex PCR reads and lists one entry per CDR3 protein. Of some 560,000 distinct CDR3 sequences listed, 15% to 19% are singletons. The sequencing sample was made of blood. The origin of this receptor is a woman in her thirties with Graves' hyperthyroidism. The chain employs TRBV3-1 and TRBJ2-7, with D hard to call. DNA for the CDR3: TGTGCCAGCAGCCAAAACCGCCTCGGCGAGCAGTACTTC. It codes for CASSQNRLGEQYF.